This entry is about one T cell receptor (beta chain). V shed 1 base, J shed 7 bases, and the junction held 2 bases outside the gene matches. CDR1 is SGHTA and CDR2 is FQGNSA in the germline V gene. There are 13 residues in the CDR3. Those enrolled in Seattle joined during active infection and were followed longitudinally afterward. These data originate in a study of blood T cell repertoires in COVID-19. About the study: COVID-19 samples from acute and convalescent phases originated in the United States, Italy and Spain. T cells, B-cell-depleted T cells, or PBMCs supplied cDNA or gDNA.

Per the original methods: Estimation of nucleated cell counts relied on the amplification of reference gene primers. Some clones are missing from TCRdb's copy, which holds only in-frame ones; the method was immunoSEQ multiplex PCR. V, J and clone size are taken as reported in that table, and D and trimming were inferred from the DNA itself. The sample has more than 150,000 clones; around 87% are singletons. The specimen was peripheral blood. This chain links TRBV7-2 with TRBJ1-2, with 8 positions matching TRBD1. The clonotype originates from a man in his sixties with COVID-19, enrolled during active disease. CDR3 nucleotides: TGTGCCAGCAGCTTAGGGACAGGGATTGGCTACACCTTC. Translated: CASSLGTGIGYTF.